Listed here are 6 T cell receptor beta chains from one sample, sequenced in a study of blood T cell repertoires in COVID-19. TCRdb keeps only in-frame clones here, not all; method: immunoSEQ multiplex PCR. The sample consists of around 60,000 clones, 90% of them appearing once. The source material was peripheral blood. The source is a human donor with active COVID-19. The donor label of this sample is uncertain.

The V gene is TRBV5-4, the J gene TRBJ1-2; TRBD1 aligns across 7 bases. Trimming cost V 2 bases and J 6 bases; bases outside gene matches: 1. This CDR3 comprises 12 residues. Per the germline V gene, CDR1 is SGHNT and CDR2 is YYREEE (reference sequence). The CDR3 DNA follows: TGTGCCAGCAGCTTCGGACAGGATGGCTACACCTTC. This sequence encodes CASSFGQDGYTF.

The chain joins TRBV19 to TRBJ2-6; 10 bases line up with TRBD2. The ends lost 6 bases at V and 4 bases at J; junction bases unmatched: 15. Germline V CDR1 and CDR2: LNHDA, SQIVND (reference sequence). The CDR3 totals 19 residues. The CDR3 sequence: CASSPTSSGRAAGANVLTF. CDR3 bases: TGTGCCAGTAGCCCGACCAGCAGCGGGAGGGCCGCAGGGGCCAACGTCCTGACTTTC. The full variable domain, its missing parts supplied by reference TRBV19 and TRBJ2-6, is DGGITQSPKYLFRKEGQNVTLSCEQNLNHDAMYWYRQDPGQGLRLIYYSQIVNDFQKGDIAEGYSVSREKKESFPLTVTSAQKNPTAFYLCASSPTSSGRAAGANVLTFGAGSRLTVL.

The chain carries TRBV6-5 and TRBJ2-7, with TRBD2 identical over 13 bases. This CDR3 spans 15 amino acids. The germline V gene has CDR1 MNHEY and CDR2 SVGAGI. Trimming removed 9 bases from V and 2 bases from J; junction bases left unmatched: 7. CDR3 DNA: TGTGCCAGTCTGGGACTAGCGGGGTACCCCTACGAGCAGTACTTC. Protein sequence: CASLGLAGYPYEQYF.

In DNA form, the CDR3 reads TGTGCCAGCAGTTCCCCTCTAGGGAAAGCGGGGGGATTCTCCTACAATGAGCAGTTCTTC. It is translated as CASSSPLGKAGGFSYNEQFF. The chain couples TRBV6-2 or TRBV6-3 to TRBJ2-1, with TRBD2 matching 9 bases. Germline CDR1 MNHEY, CDR2 SVGEGT. The CDR3 contains 20 residues. V lost 4 bases and J lost 0; bases outside the gene matches: 16.

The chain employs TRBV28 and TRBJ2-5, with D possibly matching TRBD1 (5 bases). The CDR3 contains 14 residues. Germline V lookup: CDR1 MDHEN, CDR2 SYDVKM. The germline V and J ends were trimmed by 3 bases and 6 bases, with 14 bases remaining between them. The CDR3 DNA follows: TGTGCCAGCAGTTTTTCGGACACGATAAAGACCCAGTACTTC. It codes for CASSFSDTIKTQYF.

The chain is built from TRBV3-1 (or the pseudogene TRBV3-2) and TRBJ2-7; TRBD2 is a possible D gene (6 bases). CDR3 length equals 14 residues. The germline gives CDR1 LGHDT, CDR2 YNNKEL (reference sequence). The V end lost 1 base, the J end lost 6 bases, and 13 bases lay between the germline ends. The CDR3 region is CASSQVTGLSEQYF. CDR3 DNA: TGTGCCAGCAGCCAAGTTACGGGACTCAGCGAGCAGTACTTC.